Listed below are T cell receptor beta chains from one sample, sequenced in a study of T cell repertoires in cytomegalovirus infection. No antigens are known for them. TCRdb re-called the reads with MiXCR, one entry per CDR3 protein. The sample records around 900,000 distinct CDR3 sequences, roughly 31% being singletons. The specimen was cultured CD8+ T cells from PBMCs, collected from culture after CMV antigen stimulation. These receptors were obtained from a human donor in good health (CMV status not recorded). Some clones in this sample may be carry-over from other donors' samples. The CDR3 runs from the conserved cysteine through the conserved F or W. Fields, in order: J gene, D gene, V gene, clone size, CDR3 DNA, CDR3 protein. D genes are given only for firm matches. The size entry is marked missing in some rows and otherwise reads once, few, many or a size class.

TRBJ2-3	NA	TRBV7-2	medium-sized	TGTGCCAGCAGCTTCACCCCGGGGAGCACAGATACGCAGTATTTT	CASSFTPGSTDTQYF
TRBJ2-5	NA	TRBV28	many	TGTGCCAGCAGCTCCGGGACCACCTCACAAGAGACCCAGTACTTC	CASSSGTTSQETQYF
TRBJ1-3	NA	TRBV12-3/TRBV12-4	NA	TGTGCCAGCAGTTTAGGTCCCAGTCGGGTCCGCTCTGGAAACACCATATATTTT	CASSLGPSRVRSGNTIYF
TRBJ2-1	TRBD1	TRBV27	few	TGTGCCAGCAGTTGGACAGGGTGGGGCAATGAGCAGTTCTTC	CASSWTGWGNEQFF
TRBJ1-2	NA	TRBV9	NA	TGTGCCAGCAGGAGGTCAGGGCAGACTGCTAACTATGGCTACACCTTC	CASRRSGQTANYGYTF
TRBJ2-7	NA	TRBV7-2	many	TGTGCCAGCAGCTTAGGAGCAGACCCCTACGAGCAGTACTTC	CASSLGADPYEQYF
TRBJ2-1	TRBD2	TRBV6-6	NA	TGTGCCAGCAGTTACTCCACTAGCGGGGGGCTCCTCTCCTACAATGAGCAGTTCTTC	CASSYSTSGGLLSYNEQFF
TRBJ2-7	TRBD1	TRBV7-6	NA	TGTGCCAGCAGCTCCTCGGACAGGAGCTCCTACGAGCAGTACTTC	CASSSSDRSSYEQYF
TRBJ2-3	NA	TRBV10-1	few	TGCGCCAGCAGTGTATACCGGGCCGCGGATACGCAGTATTTT	CASSVYRAADTQYF
TRBJ2-5	NA	TRBV12-5	NA	TGTGCTAGTGGTTTGGTATTCGGGGGGCGAGGCGAAGAGACCCAGTACTTC	CASGLVFGGRGEETQYF
TRBJ2-1	TRBD1	TRBV9	NA	TGTGCCAGCAGCGTAGTGGACAGGGGATCCGGTGAGCAGTTCTTC	CASSVVDRGSGEQFF
TRBJ2-4	NA	TRBV7-9	NA	TGTGCCACTACTGGAGGGACCAAAAACATTCAGTACTTC	CATTGGTKNIQYF
TRBJ2-1	NA	TRBV11-1	NA	TGTGCCAGCAGCTTACCCGGGAGGGGGCGTAAGAATGAGCAGTTCTTC	CASSLPGRGRKNEQFF
TRBJ1-6	TRBD1	TRBV7-2	many	TGTGCCAGCAGCTTAACAGGGGGCGCAAATTCACCCCTCCACTTT	CASSLTGGANSPLHF
TRBJ2-3	TRBD2	TRBV12-3/TRBV12-4	NA	TGTGCCAGCAGTTCCCCCACGATAGCGGGGTGGGGTAGGACAGATACGCAGTATTTT	CASSSPTIAGWGRTDTQYF
TRBJ2-1	TRBD2	TRBV20-1	NA	TGCAGTGTCTTAAGCGGGGTTACTTTCAATGAGCAGTTCTTC	CSVLSGVTFNEQFF